The source of this T cell receptor beta chain is a study of regulatory T cells in long-lasting Graves disease. Study summary: Graves' patients, diagnosed recently, had received antithyroid drugs under 3 months.

Trimming took off 5 bases at V and 8 bases at J, with 21 bases between the two ends. CDR3 length equals 16 residues. The V gene's germline CDR1 is LNHDA and CDR2 SQIVND (reference sequence). Construction of TCR beta libraries relied on iRepertoire HTBI primers and on Arm-PCR targeting CDR3 regions. TCRdb reprocessed the multiplex PCR reads via MiXCR and lists one record per CDR3 protein. The sample lists 520,000 or so distinct CDR3 sequences, around 13% occurring once. In its sample, this clonotype was seen many times. Noted time point: newly diagnosed GD, antithyroid drugs for less than 3 months. PBMC-derived RNA was used for the TCR library. This sample also belongs to another study, concerning T cells in Graves' hyperthyroidism and ophthalmopathy. That source reports: Graves' hyperthyroidism was deemed stable absent ophthalmopathy progression within 18 months. Ophthalmopathy got predicted by the model a median about six months before its onset.

The V call is TRBV19, the J call TRBJ1-4, with D uncertain. The source was peripheral blood mononuclear cells (PBMCs), collected at new diagnosis, from a patient treated with antithyroid drugs. This receptor was obtained from a woman aged 25 to 39 with Graves disease. CDR3 amino acids: CASSGGISGFVEKLFF. DNA of the CDR3: TGTGCCAGTAGTGGCGGCATCTCCGGATTCGTGGAAAAACTGTTTTTT.